This passage covers 2 T cell receptor beta chains from one sample sequenced in a study. Each CDR3 protein gets one entry after TCRdb re-called the 5' RACE reads with MiXCR. The table includes under 6,500 distinct CDR3 sequences, 69% detected once. Sequenced: memory CD4+ T cells sorted from a lymph node. As for subset: memory CD4+ T cells, CD4+CD45RO+CD25-. These receptor sequences come from a female donor with breast cancer.

This clonotype was observed a few times. The V call is TRBV20-1, the J call TRBJ2-7; no reliable D call. The CDR3 is made up of 14 amino acids. Germline loops: CDR1 DFQATT, CDR2 SNEGSKA (reference sequence). V was trimmed by 0 bases and J by 2 bases, leaving 11 bases between them. The CDR3: CSARDPRPAYEQYF. In DNA, the CDR3 is TGCAGTGCTAGAGATCCAAGGCCAGCCTACGAGCAGTACTTC.

The sample holds a few counts of this clonotype. The chain is built from TRBV6-1 and TRBJ1-5, with D maybe TRBD1 (6 bases). V was clipped by 7 bases and J by 4 bases, with 17 bases between them. In germline, CDR1 is MNHNS, CDR2 SASEGT. This CDR3 is built from 15 residues. The CDR3: CASTDNGGLNQPQHF. CDR3 nucleotides: TGTGCCAGCACAGACAACGGGGGGCTGAATCAGCCCCAGCATTTT.